The entry below gives a single T cell receptor beta chain sequence along with its context. Arm-PCR of CDR3 regions and iRepertoire HTBI primers were the basis on which TCR beta libraries were built. MiXCR, applied by TCRdb to the multiplex PCR reads, yields one record per CDR3 protein. The table lists about 620,000 distinct CDR3 sequences, approximately 15% of them singletons. Time point specified: newly diagnosed GD, antithyroid drugs for less than 3 months. PBMC-extracted RNA yielded the TCR library. The record originates from a study of regulatory T cells in long-lasting Graves disease. About the research overall: Those Graves' patients who were newly diagnosed had been on antithyroid drugs under 3 months.

Germline loops: CDR1 DFQATT, CDR2 SNEGSKA (reference sequence). V was shortened by 0 bases and J by 8 bases, with 16 bases between the two germline ends. The length of the CDR3 is 15 residues. These same records also appear under a second study, on T cells in Graves' hyperthyroidism and ophthalmopathy. That paper states: The study based diagnoses on clinical symptoms, serum thyroxine and TRAb, thyroid ultrasound and orbital computed tomography. The primer set for the first-round RT-PCR of the TCR CDR3 was HTBI. The majority of expanded thyroid clonotypes above 0.001 also appeared in blood.

Specimen: peripheral blood mononuclear cells (PBMCs), collected at new diagnosis, from a patient treated with antithyroid drugs. The gene calls are TRBV20-1 and TRBJ2-2, with D possibly TRBD2 on 5 matching bases. This TCR was recovered from a woman aged 30 to 39 with Graves disease. CDR3 bases: TGCAGTGCTAGAGAATCGAGGGTCAATGCAGGGGAGCTGTTTTTT. This codes for CSARESRVNAGELFF.